This is a list of T cell receptor beta chains from one sample in a study of OX40 agonist ivuxolimab in advanced cancers. Only in-frame clones appear in the TCRdb table, and some are missing; sequencing was by immunoSEQ multiplex PCR. The repertoire holds about 82,000 clones, with about nine tenths as singletons. The source was CD4+ or CD8+ T cells sorted from blood, collected in a trial of the OX40 agonist ivuxolimab. All receptors derive from an adult with an advanced solid tumor such as melanoma, head and neck, liver or kidney cancer. Both conserved end residues are part of each CDR3. The D gene is left open where the match is weak. Where a row states a size, it is once, few, many or the class of an expanded clone; other rows omit it.

J,D,V,size,DNA,CDR3
TRBJ2-7,NA,TRBV7-3,few,TGTGCCAGCAGCTTGCAGGATTCCTACGAGCAGTACTTC,CASSLQDSYEQYF
TRBJ1-1,NA,TRBV6-5,NA,TGTGCCAGCAGTTTCGACCCGAACACTGAAGCTTTCTTT,CASSFDPNTEAFF
TRBJ1-3,NA,TRBV19,NA,TGTGCCAGTAGTCAGGGGACTACTTCTGGAAACACCATATATTTT,CASSQGTTSGNTIYF
TRBJ1-2,NA,TRBV19,NA,TGTGCCGGCCAAAATCGCCGGGTCGGACGGTGGGCCTATGGCTACACCTTC,CAGQNRRVGRWAYGYTF
TRBJ1-6,NA,TRBV30,NA,TGTGCCTGGAGTGGGGATCGGCGATCACCCCTCCACTTT,CAWSGDRRSPLHF
TRBJ2-1,TRBD2,TRBV5-4,NA,TGTGCCAGCAGCGCCCGGACTAGCGGGGGGGACAATGAGCAGTTCTTC,CASSARTSGGDNEQFF
TRBJ2-3,TRBD2,TRBV5-1,NA,TGCGCCAGCAGCTACTACGCTCGTGGGACTAGCGGGGGGATAGATACGCAGTATTTT,CASSYYARGTSGGIDTQYF
TRBJ1-4,NA,TRBV5-1,NA,TGCGCCAGCAGCTTAGAGCGGGGGAGTGAAAAACTGTTTTTT,CASSLERGSEKLFF
TRBJ2-2,TRBD2,TRBV7-8,NA,TGTGCCAGCAGCTTAGTGGTTAGCGGGAGAACCGGGGAGCTGTTTTTT,CASSLVVSGRTGELFF
TRBJ2-1,TRBD2,TRBV7-8,NA,TGTGCCAGCAGCTCCTTAGCGGGGCGGTCCTACAATGAGCAGTTCTTC,CASSSLAGRSYNEQFF
TRBJ2-7,TRBD1,TRBV28,NA,TGTGCCAGCAATCCGACAGGGCATTCCTACGAGCAGTACTTC,CASNPTGHSYEQYF
TRBJ2-1,NA,TRBV14,NA,TGTGCCAGCAGCCAGAGTAGGTCTAGCGCGTCGGAGGATGAGCAGTTCTTC,CASSQSRSSASEDEQFF
TRBJ2-2,TRBD1,TRBV30,NA,TGTGCCTGGAGTTATGGTGGGACAGGGAGATCCGGGGAGCTGTTTTTT,CAWSYGGTGRSGELFF
TRBJ2-5,NA,TRBV21-1,NA,TGTGCCAGCAGCAAGCGGGAGGGACTAAGGCAAGAGACCCAGTACTTC,CASSKREGLRQETQYF
TRBJ1-5,NA,TRBV2,NA,TGTGCCAGCAATCTTAGAGGGGCAACTCAGCCCCAGCATTTT,CASNLRGATQPQHF
TRBJ2-5,NA,TRBV6-1,NA,TGTGCCAGCAGTGCCCAGGGGGAGACCCAGTACTTC,CASSAQGETQYF
TRBJ1-5,NA,TRBV11-2,NA,TGTGCCAGCAGCCTAGGACACAATCAGCCCCAGCATTTT,CASSLGHNQPQHF
TRBJ2-2,NA,TRBV6-1,NA,TGTGCCAGCAGTGAAGTTCGGCGGGTCGGCACCGGGGAGCTGTTTTTT,CASSEVRRVGTGELFF
TRBJ2-5,NA,TRBV7-8,NA,TGTGCCAGCAGCCAAATTTGGGAGACCCAGTACTTC,CASSQIWETQYF
TRBJ2-1,TRBD2,TRBV7-7,NA,TGTGCTAGCAGCCCTAGGGCCTCGACTAGCGGGATCCTCAATGAGCAGTTCTTC,CASSPRASTSGILNEQFF